This T cell receptor (beta chain) originates from a study of graft-versus-host responses after intestinal transplantation. Study in general: Those transplanted obtained multivisceral, liver-intestinal, or isolated intestinal grafts. Broader study findings: Early post-transplant HvG declines showed an association with peak circulating GvH clone levels. GvH clones surfaced in recipient marrow, some emerging earlier in ileum or blood.

For this clone: Its specificity is not known.

Per germline, CDR1 SGHTS and CDR2 YDEGEE. V was trimmed by 1 base and J by 1 base, leaving 9 bases between them. This CDR3 comprises 16 residues. Method: immunoSEQ multiplex PCR; TCRdb's copy keeps in-frame clones and lacks some. The sample lists 35,000 to 45,000 clones; 90% to 95% were seen once. This sample comprised unstimulated CD8+ T cells sorted from spleen or lymph node cells, obtained before transplant. The receptor was derived from a human donor who was the organ donor for an intestinal transplant. The rearrangement joins TRBV5-8 to TRBJ1-6; possible D gene TRBD1, 5 bases. The CDR3 loop reads CASSLTGDSYNSPLHF. The CDR3 coding sequence is TGTGCCAGCAGCTTGACGGGGGATTCCTATAATTCACCCCTCCACTTT.